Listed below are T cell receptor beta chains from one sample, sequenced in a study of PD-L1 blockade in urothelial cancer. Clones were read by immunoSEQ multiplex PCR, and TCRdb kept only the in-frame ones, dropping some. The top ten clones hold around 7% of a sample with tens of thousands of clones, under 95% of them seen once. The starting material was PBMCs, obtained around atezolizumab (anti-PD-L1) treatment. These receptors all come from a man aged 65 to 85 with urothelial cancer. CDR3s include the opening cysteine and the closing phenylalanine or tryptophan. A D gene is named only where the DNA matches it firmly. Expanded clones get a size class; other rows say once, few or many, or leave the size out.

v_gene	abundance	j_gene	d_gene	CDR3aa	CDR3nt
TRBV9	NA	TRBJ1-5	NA	CASSAQANQPQHF	TGTGCCAGCAGCGCGCAGGCTAATCAGCCCCAGCATTTT
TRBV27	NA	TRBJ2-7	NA	CASSLGLVGVYEQYF	TGTGCCAGCAGTTTGGGACTGGTGGGGGTCTACGAGCAGTACTTC
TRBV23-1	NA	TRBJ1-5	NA	CASSPTLSQAGNQPQHF	TGCGCCAGCAGTCCGACCCTTTCACAGGCTGGGAATCAGCCCCAGCATTTT
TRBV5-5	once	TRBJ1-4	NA	CASSLIGARNEKLFF	TGTGCCAGCAGCTTGATTGGGGCCCGAAATGAAAAACTGTTTTTT
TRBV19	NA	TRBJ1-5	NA	CASSIPGSNQPQHF	TGTGCCAGTAGTATCCCAGGGAGCAATCAGCCCCAGCATTTT
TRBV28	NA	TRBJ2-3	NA	CASSLPRLNRDTQYF	TGTGCCAGCAGTTTACCCCGCCTTAATAGAGATACGCAGTATTTT
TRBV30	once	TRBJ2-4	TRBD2	CAWRSDGEGAKNIQYF	TGTGCCTGGAGGTCAGATGGGGAGGGGGCCAAAAACATTCAGTACTTC
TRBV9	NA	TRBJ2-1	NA	CASSPRFNEQFF	TGTGCCAGCAGCCCCCGTTTCAATGAGCAGTTCTTC
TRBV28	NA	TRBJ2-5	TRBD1	CASRYRGIQETQYF	TGTGCCAGCAGGTACAGGGGGATCCAAGAGACCCAGTACTTC
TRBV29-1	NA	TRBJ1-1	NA	CSVYDRMNTEAFF	TGCAGCGTTTACGACAGGATGAACACTGAAGCTTTCTTT
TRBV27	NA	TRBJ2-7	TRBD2	CASSRATGGPSYEQYF	TGTGCCAGCAGTCGCGCCACGGGAGGGCCCTCGTACGAGCAGTACTTC
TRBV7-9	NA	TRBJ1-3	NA	CASSPSPTVNTIYF	TGTGCCAGCAGCCCGTCTCCCACAGTAAACACCATATATTTT
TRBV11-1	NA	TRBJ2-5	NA	CASSFPNSPTGRETQYF	TGTGCCAGCAGCTTTCCTAACTCACCGACAGGAAGAGAGACCCAGTACTTC
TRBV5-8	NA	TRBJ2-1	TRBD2	CASSFFSGRANNEQFF	TGTGCCAGCAGCTTCTTTAGCGGGAGGGCAAACAATGAGCAGTTCTTC
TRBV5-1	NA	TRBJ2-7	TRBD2	CASSLRLAGAGPYEQYF	TGCGCCAGCAGCTTGAGACTAGCGGGAGCGGGCCCCTACGAGCAGTACTTC
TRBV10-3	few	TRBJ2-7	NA	CAISELPGLLPKGPEQYF	TGTGCCATCAGTGAGTTACCGGGACTCCTTCCTAAGGGCCCGGAGCAGTACTTC
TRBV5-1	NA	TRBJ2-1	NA	CASTEAGAPLYEQFF	TGCGCCAGCACCGAGGCGGGGGCACCTCTCTATGAGCAGTTCTTC
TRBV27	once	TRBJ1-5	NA	CASSFVPLGNQPQHF	TGTGCCAGCAGTTTTGTACCCCTAGGCAATCAGCCCCAGCATTTT
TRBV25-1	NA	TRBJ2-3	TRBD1	CASSESRTGVEDTQYF	TGTGCCAGCAGTGAATCCAGGACAGGGGTGGAGGATACGCAGTATTTT
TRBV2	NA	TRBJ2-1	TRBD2	CASSVRLAGNWNEQFF	TGTGCCAGCAGTGTACGACTAGCGGGAAATTGGAATGAGCAGTTCTTC
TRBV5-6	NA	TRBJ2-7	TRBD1	CASSFRGTGSYEQYF	TGTGCCAGCAGCTTCCGTGGGACAGGCTCCTACGAGCAGTACTTC
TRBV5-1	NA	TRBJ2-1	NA	CASSLADSLYNEQFF	TGCGCCAGCAGCTTGGCCGACAGTTTGTACAATGAGCAGTTCTTC
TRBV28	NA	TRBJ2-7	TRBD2	CASSPRLAGGPMVGREQYF	TGTGCCAGCAGCCCTCGACTAGCGGGAGGGCCGATGGTGGGGAGGGAGCAGTACTTC
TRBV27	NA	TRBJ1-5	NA	CASSFSQGGPNQPQHF	TGTGCCAGCAGTTTTAGTCAGGGAGGACCCAATCAGCCCCAGCATTTT
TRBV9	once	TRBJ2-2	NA	CASSVGGPGMNTGELFF	TGTGCCAGCAGCGTAGGGGGGCCCGGGATGAACACCGGGGAGCTGTTTTTT
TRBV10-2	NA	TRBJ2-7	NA	CASSDGSGKYEQYF	TGCGCCAGCAGTGATGGTAGCGGAAAATACGAGCAGTACTTC